Following are 15 T cell receptor beta chains from one sample sequenced in a study of CD4 T cells in relation to SARS-CoV-2 and coronaviruses. Method: immunoSEQ multiplex PCR; TCRdb's copy keeps in-frame clones and lacks some. The sample yields around 34,000 clones, roughly 80% seen once. Antigen specificity for these receptors is unknown. The source material was memory CD4+ T cells from PBMCs, cultured in vitro. Receptors were obtained from an adult with COVID-19.

This chain joins TRBV7-3 and TRBJ1-1; D may be TRBD1 (6 bases). The germline V gene encodes CDR1 SGHTA and CDR2 FQGTGA. The CDR3 is 13 residues long. The V end was cut by 4 bases, the J end by 2 bases, with 8 bases between. This chain's CDR3 is CASSSGQNTEAFF. CDR3 nucleotides: TGTGCCAGCAGCTCGGGACAAAACACTGAAGCTTTCTTT.

The chain joins TRBV6-5 to TRBJ2-1; the D gene is possibly TRBD2 (5 bases). This CDR3 is built from 14 residues. Germline CDR1 MNHEY, CDR2 SVGAGI. V lost 8 bases and J 4 bases, leaving 15 bases between the germline ends. CDR3 sequence reads: CASRTGLVYNEQFF. CDR3 DNA: TGTGCCAGCCGGACGGGGTTGGTGTACAATGAGCAGTTCTTC.

J is TRBJ2-2 and V is TRBV18; D is tentatively TRBD1 or TRBD2 (7 bases each). The CDR3 totals 15 residues. CDR1 is KGHSH, CDR2 LQKENI, per germline. The V and J ends lost 3 bases and 8 bases respectively, with 16 bases between them. The CDR3, as DNA: TGTGCCAGCTCACCCAGGGGGGGGATCAGAGGGGAGCTGTTTTTT. Its translation is CASSPRGGIRGELFF. Using reference TRBV18 and TRBJ2-2 for the parts outside the CDR3, the full variable domain is NAGVMQNPRHLVRRRGQEARLRCSPMKGHSHVYWYRQLPEEGLKFMVYLQKENIIDESGMPKERFSAEFPKEGPSILRIQQVVRGDSAAYFCASSPRGGIRGELFFGEGSRLTVL.

The sample holds a few counts of this clone. The rearrangement links TRBV29-1 to TRBJ2-7, with 8 nucleotides matching TRBD1. The CDR3 runs to 13 residues. The germline V gene encodes CDR1 SQVTM and CDR2 ANQGSEA. The V and J ends lost 3 bases and 4 bases, in that order; junction bases with no gene match: 5. The CDR3 spells CSVEAGGGYEQYF. The CDR3 DNA is TGCAGCGTTGAGGCAGGGGGCGGGTACGAGCAGTACTTC.

This clone was seen only a few times. The chain is built from TRBV27 and TRBJ1-1, with 7 bases that match TRBD1. With V trimmed by 6 bases and J by 3 bases, 10 bases remained unmatched. Germline V gene lookup returns CDR1 MNHEY and CDR2 SMNVEV (reference sequence). CDR3 length equals 15 residues. CDR3 nucleotides: TGTGCCAGCAGCCCACAGGGGTCTAAGGACACTGAAGCTTTCTTT. Translated, it gives CASSPQGSKDTEAFF.

This chain's CDR3 is CASSPRLAGDLRFTDTQYF. The CDR3, as DNA: TGTGCCAGCAGCCCAAGGTTAGCGGGGGACCTTCGATTCACAGATACGCAGTATTTT. The genes are TRBV11-2 and TRBJ2-3; 9 bases map to TRBD2. Losses at the gene ends were 5 bases for V and 2 bases for J; bases not matched to a gene: 17. Per the germline V gene, CDR1 is SGHAT and CDR2 is FQNNGV. The CDR3 is 19 residues long. Filled out from reference TRBV11-2 and TRBJ2-3, the complete variable domain reads EAGVAQSPRYKIIEKRQSVAFWCNPISGHATLYWYQQILGQGPKLLIQFQNNGVVDDSQLPKDRFSAERLKGVDSTLKIQPAKLEDSAVYLCASSPRLAGDLRFTDTQYFGPGTRLTVL.

The V and J genes are TRBV6-4 and TRBJ2-1; the match to TRBD1 covers 8 bases. The CDR3 contains 14 residues. The junction had 8 bases not matched to a gene; V was cut back by 3 bases and J by 10 bases. The germline gives CDR1 MRHNA, CDR2 SNTAGT. CDR3 in amino acids: CASSDRTGNSEQFF. The CDR3 DNA reads as TGTGCCAGCAGTGATCGGACAGGGAACAGCGAGCAGTTCTTC.

This sequence joins TRBV18 and TRBJ2-2, with 9 bases lining up with TRBD2. Germline V gene data show CDR1 as KGHSH and CDR2 as LQKENI. J was trimmed by 5 bases and V by 2 bases; bases with no gene match: 3. This CDR3 spans 15 amino acids. CDR3 DNA sequence: TGTGCCAGCTCACCATTAGCGGGAGTTACCGGGGAGCTGTTTTTT. Amino acids: CASSPLAGVTGELFF.

The V and J genes are TRBV28 and TRBJ1-5; 7 bases map to TRBD1. Germline CDR1 is MDHEN and CDR2 is SYDVKM. V was pared by 4 bases and J by 0 bases, with 9 bases of the junction left unmatched. The CDR3 covers 17 residues. This CDR3 is CASSSTGWWGSNQPQHF. DNA of the CDR3: TGTGCCAGCAGTTCGACAGGGTGGTGGGGTAGCAATCAGCCCCAGCATTTT.

In its sample, this clone was seen once. The chain employs TRBV28 and TRBJ2-1, with TRBD2 matching over 13 bases. The germline gives CDR1 MDHEN, CDR2 SYDVKM. Unmatched junction bases numbered 5, after V lost 8 bases and J lost 10 bases. CDR3 length equals 13 residues. The CDR3 nucleotides read TGTGCCAGCGGACTAGCGGGAGTCGACGAGCAGTTCTTC. Translation: CASGLAGVDEQFF.

The rearrangement links TRBV6-5 to TRBJ2-3; D assignment may be TRBD1 or TRBD2 (6 bases each). The germline gives CDR1 MNHEY, CDR2 SVGAGI. The CDR3 loop spans 14 amino acids. Trimming shortened V by 6 bases and J by 9 bases, and 19 bases separated the two germline ends. The CDR3 DNA sequence: TGTGCCAGCAGCCCCTCGGGGGCCCCGGACACGCAGTATTTT. Protein sequence: CASSPSGAPDTQYF.

This clone was seen just once. The rearrangement uses TRBV28 and TRBJ1-1; weak D call: TRBD1 (6 bases). Trimming cost V 4 bases and J 6 bases, with 21 bases left between them. CDR1 MDHEN and CDR2 SYDVKM come from the germline V gene. This CDR3 region has 16 residues. In DNA, the CDR3 is TGTGCCAGCAGTTCGCTTAGAGGACAGAACTTACCTGAAGCTTTCTTT. Its translation is CASSSLRGQNLPEAFF.

The J gene is TRBJ2-3, the V gene TRBV3-1 (or the pseudogene TRBV3-2); either TRBD1 or TRBD2 may fit D (5 bases each). CDR1 and CDR2 (germline): LGHDT, YNNKEL (reference sequence). The CDR3 is 18 residues long. The V gene lost 2 bases and the J gene lost 0 bases, with 18 bases spanning the gap. The CDR3 DNA sequence: TGTGCCAGCAGCCAAAATCCGTCCGGGACCCTGAGCACAGATACGCAGTATTTT. Its protein is CASSQNPSGTLSTDTQYF.

The rearrangement joins TRBV12-5 to TRBJ2-2; D gene uncertain. Germline CDR1 and CDR2: LGHNT and FRNRAP. The CDR3 is 13 residues long. Between the trimmed V and J ends, which lost 1 base and 9 bases, there was a span of 9 bases. The CDR3 nucleotides read TGTGCTAGTGGTTTGGGAGGCGGCCGGGAGCTGTTTTTT. Residues: CASGLGGGRELFF.

The J gene is TRBJ2-7, the V gene TRBV4-2; unclear D gene. This CDR3 contains 13 residues. The germline V gene encodes CDR1 LGHNA and CDR2 YNFKEQ. Between the trimmed V and J ends, which lost 1 base and 7 bases, there was a span of 11 bases. The CDR3 bases are TGTGCCAGCAGCCAAGTGGAGACCCAGGAGCAGTACTTC. Amino acids: CASSQVETQEQYF.